This TCR beta chain originates from a study of blood T cell repertoires in COVID-19. On the study more broadly: Samples of COVID-19 (acute and convalescent) were obtained from the United States, Italy and Spain. The cDNA or gDNA used as material had been derived from T cells, B-cell-depleted T cells, or PBMCs.

Per the original methods: Amplification with reference gene primers provided the estimates of nucleated cell counts. TCRdb's table, derived via immunoSEQ multiplex PCR, lists solely in-frame clones and lacks some. V and J calls plus clone size are reproduced from that table; the DNA served to infer D and trimming. Here the sample spans around 200,000 clones, under 90% being singletons. The CDR3 sequence is 14 residues long. The junction had 7 bases not matched to a gene; V was cut back by 2 bases and J by 6 bases. Germline V gene sequence: CDR1 GTSNPN, CDR2 SVGIG (reference sequence). Sequencing used peripheral blood. The receptor comes from an elderly woman with active or convalescent COVID-19. This chain links TRBV30 with TRBJ2-7, with TRBD2 matching 10 bases. DNA for the CDR3: TGTGCCTGGAGTAAGGAGCGGGGGGGCGCCGAGCAGTACTTC. This translates into CAWSKERGGAEQYF. Full variable domain (rest looked up from reference TRBV30 and TRBJ2-7): SQTIHQWPATLVQPVGSPLSLECTVEGTSNPNLYWYRQAAGRGLQLLFYSVGIGQISSEVPQNLSASRPQDRQFILSSKKLLLSDSGFYLCAWSKERGGAEQYFGPGTRLTVT.